The rows below give T cell receptor beta chains drawn from one sample of a study of memory CD4+ T cells and cytomegalovirus serostatus. Measured with immunoSEQ multiplex PCR; TCRdb has only the in-frame clones, and not every one. Of approximately 41,000 clones in the sample, over 65% were seen once. The source material was memory CD4+ T cells from blood. These receptors all come from an adult in good health and CMV-seronegative. CDR3s include the opening cysteine and the closing phenylalanine or tryptophan. A D gene is named only where the DNA matches it firmly. Part of the rows lack a size; the others show once, few, many or a class for expanded clones.

>TRBV5-6|TRBJ2-5|TRBD1|NA
CASSLGTVLQETQYF
TGTGCCAGCAGCTTAGGGACAGTATTACAAGAGACCCAGTACTTC
>TRBV7-7|TRBJ2-5|TRBD1|NA
CASSLGGQGTETQYF
TGTGCTAGCAGCTTAGGGGGACAGGGGACGGAGACCCAGTACTTC
>TRBV7-2|TRBJ2-1|NA|NA
CASSLGTSLYNEQFF
TGTGCCAGCAGCCTGGGGACTTCGCTATACAATGAGCAGTTCTTC
>TRBV2|TRBJ2-1|NA|NA
CASREDRHNEQFF
TGTGCCAGCAGGGAAGACAGGCACAATGAGCAGTTCTTC
>TRBV5-1|TRBJ2-7|NA|NA
CASSPNVGTDSYEQYF
TGCGCCAGCAGCCCAAACGTCGGGACGGATTCCTACGAGCAGTACTTC
>TRBV28|TRBJ1-5|NA|once
CASSFVRGGNQPQHF
TGTGCCAGCAGTTTTGTGAGAGGGGGAAATCAGCCCCAGCATTTT
>TRBV7-7|TRBJ1-1|NA|few
CASSQIDISLQDTEAFF
TGTGCCAGCAGCCAAATCGACATCTCGTTACAGGACACTGAAGCTTTCTTT
>TRBV6-5|TRBJ1-1|NA|NA
CASSYSGTMNTEAFF
TGTGCCAGCAGTTACTCCGGGACAATGAACACTGAAGCTTTCTTT
>TRBV20-1|TRBJ1-1|TRBD1|few
CSAFRQGETFF
TGCAGTGCTTTTCGACAGGGGGAAACTTTCTTT
>TRBV5-6|TRBJ2-3|NA|NA
CASILGATTDTQYF
TGTGCCAGCATCCTAGGCGCCACCACAGATACGCAGTATTTT
>TRBV28|TRBJ1-2|NA|NA
CASSFQLANYGYTF
TGTGCCAGCAGTTTTCAGCTAGCTAACTATGGCTACACCTTC
>TRBV5-4|TRBJ2-1|NA|once
CASSFLVSNEQFF
TGTGCCAGCAGCTTCTTAGTGAGCAATGAGCAGTTCTTC
>TRBV14|TRBJ1-2|NA|once
CASSQLQGDYGYTF
TGTGCCAGCAGCCAACTACAGGGCGACTATGGCTACACCTTC
>TRBV7-8|TRBJ2-2|TRBD2|few
CASSPRPSGRAAGELFF
TGTGCCAGCAGCCCTCGACCTAGCGGGAGGGCCGCCGGGGAGCTGTTTTTT
>TRBV5-5|TRBJ2-5|NA|NA
CATSRGNQETQYF
TGTGCCACCTCCCGGGGGAACCAAGAGACCCAGTACTTC
>TRBV5-1|TRBJ2-3|NA|NA
CASSWGEPTDTQYF
TGCGCCAGCAGCTGGGGGGAGCCCACAGATACGCAGTATTTT
>TRBV28|TRBJ1-3|NA|NA
CASSSPRGGSSGNTIYF
TGTGCCAGCAGTTCACCACGTGGGGGGTCATCTGGAAACACCATATATTTT
>TRBV30|TRBJ2-7|NA|NA
CAWKRSEGHTYEQYF
TGTGCCTGGAAACGTTCGGAAGGTCACACCTACGAGCAGTACTTC
>TRBV28|TRBJ2-2|TRBD2|once
CASSLGGLAGATGELFF
TGTGCCAGCAGTCTTGGGGGACTAGCGGGAGCCACCGGGGAGCTGTTTTTT
>TRBV7-9|TRBJ2-2|NA|NA
CASSSRRTNTGELFF
TGTGCCAGCAGCTCCAGGAGGACAAACACCGGGGAGCTGTTTTTT
>TRBV13|TRBJ2-3|TRBD1|NA
CASSLRASGGADTQYF
TGTGCCAGCAGCCTTAGGGCGTCAGGGGGCGCGGATACGCAGTATTTT
>TRBV28|TRBJ1-2|NA|NA
CASRAAADGYTF
TGTGCCAGCAGGGCGGCAGCGGATGGCTACACCTTC
>TRBV7-9|TRBJ2-5|TRBD2|NA
CASSLVLAGVKTQYF
TGTGCCAGCAGCTTAGTTTTAGCGGGAGTAAAGACCCAGTACTTC
>TRBV2|TRBJ1-1|NA|few
CASGQSSLNTEAFF
TGTGCCAGCGGACAGTCATCGCTGAACACTGAAGCTTTCTTT
>TRBV9|TRBJ2-3|NA|NA
CASSVEVRLNTDTQYF
TGTGCCAGCAGCGTAGAAGTCCGGCTAAACACAGATACGCAGTATTTT
>TRBV28|TRBJ1-1|TRBD1|NA
CASTPNQGASMNTEAFF
TGTGCCAGCACCCCCAACCAGGGGGCCTCAATGAACACTGAAGCTTTCTTT
>TRBV5-1|TRBJ1-2|NA|NA
CASSYGGDYGYTF
TGCGCCAGCAGCTATGGGGGGGACTATGGCTACACCTTC
>TRBV29-1|TRBJ2-7|NA|NA
CSVGKGGSSYEQYF
TGCAGCGTTGGTAAGGGGGGTTCATCCTACGAGCAGTACTTC
>TRBV2|TRBJ1-6|NA|NA
CASSAGTRNSPLHF
TGTGCCAGCAGTGCCGGGACAAGAAATTCACCCCTCCACTTT
>TRBV18|TRBJ1-5|NA|few
CASSPALFGGSNQPQHF
TGTGCCAGCTCACCAGCCCTTTTCGGAGGTAGCAATCAGCCCCAGCATTTT
>TRBV9|TRBJ1-5|NA|NA
CASSVAPNQPQHF
TGTGCCAGCAGCGTAGCTCCGAATCAGCCCCAGCATTTT
>TRBV29-1|TRBJ2-7|NA|once
CSVTPGSSYEQYF
TGCAGCGTTACCCCCGGGAGCTCCTACGAGCAGTACTTC
>TRBV30|TRBJ1-5|NA|NA
CAWSTGLGAQHF
TGTGCCTGGAGCACAGGGTTGGGAGCCCAGCATTTT
>TRBV7-9|TRBJ2-2|NA|NA
CASSLGGRIPGELFF
TGTGCCAGCAGCTTAGGAGGGCGGATACCCGGGGAGCTGTTTTTT
>TRBV10-3|TRBJ1-3|NA|NA
CAISELNGPGNTIYF
TGTGCCATCAGTGAGTTGAACGGGCCTGGAAACACCATATATTTT
>TRBV10-3|TRBJ2-3|NA|NA
CAISESGGASTDTQYF
TGTGCCATCAGTGAGTCAGGCGGAGCTAGCACAGATACGCAGTATTTT
>TRBV10-2|TRBJ2-6|NA|NA
CASSLGANVLTF
TGCGCCAGCTCACTCGGGGCCAACGTCCTGACTTTC
>TRBV30|TRBJ2-1|NA|NA
CAWSRGVREQFF
TGTGCCTGGAGTAGGGGAGTGAGGGAGCAGTTCTTC
>TRBV7-2|TRBJ1-1|NA|NA
CASSSNLRGTEAFF
TGTGCCAGCAGCTCCAACCTGCGGGGCACTGAAGCTTTCTTT
>TRBV7-2|TRBJ2-2|NA|NA
CASSLRGGPHTGELFF
TGTGCCAGCAGCCTGCGGGGAGGCCCTCACACCGGGGAGCTGTTTTTT
>TRBV28|TRBJ1-2|TRBD1|NA
CASSEGQGYGYTF
TGTGCCAGCAGCGAGGGACAGGGATATGGCTACACCTTC
>TRBV28|TRBJ2-7|TRBD1|NA
CASRSTGSTYEQYF
TGTGCCAGCAGATCGACAGGGTCTACCTACGAGCAGTACTTC
>TRBV5-6|TRBJ2-7|NA|NA
CASSLETGSHEQYF
TGTGCCAGCAGCTTGGAAACAGGGAGTCACGAGCAGTACTTC
>TRBV7-9|TRBJ2-1|NA|NA
CASSLSSGAGGTEQFF
TGTGCCAGCAGCTTAAGCTCGGGCGCCGGCGGGACAGAGCAGTTCTTC
>TRBV11-2|TRBJ2-7|TRBD1|NA
CASSPMTGPYEQYF
TGTGCCAGCAGCCCAATGACAGGGCCCTACGAGCAGTACTTC
>TRBV19|TRBJ2-2|NA|NA
CASSNDLGGELFF
TGTGCCAGTAGTAACGACCTGGGCGGGGAGCTGTTTTTT
>TRBV30|TRBJ2-5|NA|NA
CAWSGGIREGTQYF
TGTGCCTGGAGTGGGGGTATAAGGGAAGGGACCCAATACTTC
>TRBV18|TRBJ2-3|TRBD2|NA
CASSPTTSAYTDTQYF
TGTGCCAGCTCCCCCACGACTAGCGCTTACACAGATACGCAGTATTTT
>TRBV28|TRBJ1-2|NA|NA
CASFKGYGYTF
TGTGCCAGTTTCAAGGGGTATGGCTACACCTTC
>TRBV7-2|TRBJ2-7|NA|NA
CASSLGRQAYEQYF
TGTGCCAGCAGCTTAGGACGACAAGCCTACGAGCAGTACTTC
>TRBV7-9|TRBJ1-2|TRBD1|NA
CASSYSQGEFGYTF
TGTGCCAGCAGCTATTCGCAGGGGGAATTTGGCTACACCTTC
>TRBV4-2|TRBJ1-5|TRBD1|NA
CASSQVGIGQAYQPQHF
TGTGCCAGCAGCCAAGTAGGTATCGGACAGGCCTATCAGCCCCAGCATTTT
>TRBV21-1|TRBJ2-7|NA|NA
CASSKGSSEGTPSYEQYF
TGTGCCAGCAGCAAAGGTAGCAGTGAGGGTACCCCCTCCTACGAGCAGTACTTC